One and the same sample provided the 4 T cell receptor beta chains below, sequenced in a study of blood T cell repertoires in COVID-19. Sequencing was performed with immunoSEQ multiplex PCR; in TCRdb, only in-frame clones are kept and a portion is missing. The sample consists of under 300,000 clones, roughly 89% of them appearing once. Sequenced: peripheral blood. These receptors all stem from a man aged 25 to 45 who had recovered from COVID-19.

This rearrangement joins TRBV7-2 to TRBJ1-2, with D possibly TRBD1 on 6 matching bases. The V end was cut by 5 bases, the J end by 8 bases, with 18 bases between. The CDR3 spans 14 residues. CDR1 and CDR2 (germline): SGHTA, FQGNSA. The CDR3 bases are TGTGCCAGCAGCCCCCTGGGAGGGGGTCAGGGCTACACCTTC. Translation: CASSPLGGGQGYTF.

The rearrangement uses TRBV7-9 and TRBJ2-2, with TRBD2 as a possible D gene (5 bases). Germline CDR1 SEHNR, CDR2 FQNEAQ (reference sequence). The CDR3 runs 15 residues. V lost 2 bases to trimming and J lost 1 base, with 8 bases between them. CDR3 coding DNA: TGTGCCAGCAGCTTACCGGGGTTGAACACCGGGGAGCTGTTTTTT. This codes for CASSLPGLNTGELFF.

The chain employs TRBV6-5 and TRBJ1-2; TRBD1 agrees at 8 bases. The ends lost 7 bases at V and 2 bases at J; junction bases unmatched: 3. CDR3 length: 13 residues. From germline, CDR1 is MNHEY and CDR2 SVGAGI. The CDR3 spells CASTRGRNYGYTF. CDR3 bases: TGTGCCAGCACCAGGGGGCGGAACTATGGCTACACCTTC.

The rearrangement uses TRBV5-4 and TRBJ2-5; 10 bases fit TRBD2. This CDR3 contains 16 residues. V shed 0 bases, J shed 1 base, and the junction held 3 bases outside the gene matches. CDR1 is SGHNT and CDR2 is YYREEE in the germline V gene (reference sequence). CDR3 residues: CASSLAGLAAQETQYF. CDR3 DNA sequence: TGTGCCAGCAGCTTGGCCGGACTAGCGGCCCAAGAGACCCAGTACTTC.